Listed below are T cell receptor beta chains from one sample, sequenced in a study of blood T cell repertoires in COVID-19. The method was immunoSEQ multiplex PCR; TCRdb's version includes in-frame clones alone and lacks a portion of them. Among 75,000 to 100,000 clones listed, approximately 86% were seen once. The sample comprised peripheral blood. Receptors originate from a woman older than 75 with acute or convalescent COVID-19. CDR3s include the opening cysteine and the closing phenylalanine or tryptophan. The order of the fields is D gene, V gene, clone size, J gene, CDR3 DNA, CDR3 protein. A D gene is named only where the DNA matches it firmly. Clone size, where shown, is once, few, many, or a class for clones that have expanded.

-	TRBV29-1	-	TRBJ1-5	TGCAGCGTACGACAGGCAAATCAGCCCCAGCATTTT	CSVRQANQPQHF
-	TRBV19	-	TRBJ1-4	TGTGCCAGTAGTAATAGGGGCTACCGGAATAATGAAAAACTGTTTTTT	CASSNRGYRNNEKLFF
TRBD2	TRBV3-1/TRBV3-2	-	TRBJ2-7	TGTGCCAGCAGCCCCGCCGGTGAGGCTAGCGGTTCCTACGAGCAGTACTTC	CASSPAGEASGSYEQYF
TRBD1	TRBV15	-	TRBJ2-7	TGTGCCACCAGCAGAGAACCCCCCGGGACAGGGGGCTACGAGCAGTACTTC	CATSREPPGTGGYEQYF
-	TRBV12-5	-	TRBJ1-3	TGTGCTAGCACCCCAAGCGGAAACACCATATATTTT	CASTPSGNTIYF
-	TRBV7-2	-	TRBJ1-3	TGTGCCAGCAGCCTCAGGGGTGGCGCTGGAAACACCATATATTTT	CASSLRGGAGNTIYF
-	TRBV7-8	few	TRBJ2-1	TGTGCCAGCAGCACACAGGGTACAACGGGGTACAATGAGCAGTTCTTC	CASSTQGTTGYNEQFF
TRBD2	TRBV7-9	-	TRBJ2-3	TGTGCCAGCAGCCCGGGACTAGCCATGGACGGAGATACGCAGTATTTT	CASSPGLAMDGDTQYF
-	TRBV11-2	-	TRBJ1-2	TGTGCCAGCAGCTTAGGACGGCCAGGGCCTCTCTCGGGCTACACCTTC	CASSLGRPGPLSGYTF
-	TRBV24-1	once	TRBJ1-1	TGTGCCACCAGTGATTGGGCGGGCAGAGAAGCTTTCTTT	CATSDWAGREAFF
-	TRBV24-1	few	TRBJ1-4	TGTGCCACCAGTGATTGCCCCAGGCCCTTAGACGAAAAACTGTTTTTT	CATSDCPRPLDEKLFF
-	TRBV6-5	once	TRBJ1-2	TGTGCCAGCAGTTACTCCCGGCAGGGTAGGGGTGGCTACACCTTC	CASSYSRQGRGGYTF
-	TRBV9	-	TRBJ2-2	TGTGCCTCAAAGGGGCAGACCTCGAACACCGGGGAGCTGTTTTTT	CASKGQTSNTGELFF
TRBD1	TRBV6-5	-	TRBJ1-6	TGTGCCAGCAGTTACTCGGGAGACAGGGATTCACCCCTCCACTTT	CASSYSGDRDSPLHF
TRBD1	TRBV4-1	-	TRBJ1-5	TGCGCCAGCAGCCATCAGACAGGGGGGGTCAATCAGCCCCAGCATTTT	CASSHQTGGVNQPQHF
-	TRBV18	-	TRBJ1-5	TGTGCCAGCTCACAACAGTCGTTGCAGGTTGGTCTCCAGCCCCAGCATTTT	CASSQQSLQVGLQPQHF
TRBD1	TRBV12-5	-	TRBJ1-1	TGTGCTAGTGGACATAGACGACAGGGGGTAAACACTGAAGCTTTCTTT	CASGHRRQGVNTEAFF
-	TRBV30	-	TRBJ2-3	TGTGCCTGGAGACGCGCTAGCACAGATACGCAGTATTTT	CAWRRASTDTQYF
TRBD1	TRBV5-4	-	TRBJ1-1	TGTGCCAGCAGCCATGACAGGGGGGCTAAAGACGCTGAAGCTTTCTTT	CASSHDRGAKDAEAFF
-	TRBV4-2	-	TRBJ2-1	TGTGCCAGCAGCCAAGATCGGCGGGGGCGCCGGGGGGAGCAGTTCTTC	CASSQDRRGRRGEQFF
TRBD2	TRBV18	-	TRBJ2-7	TGTGCCAGCTCACCACGCCCGGGACTAGCGAGCTCCTACGAGCAGTACTTC	CASSPRPGLASSYEQYF
-	TRBV12-5	-	TRBJ2-2	TGTGCTAGTGGCCGGACAGTGAACACCGGGGAGCTGTTTTTT	CASGRTVNTGELFF
-	TRBV11-2	-	TRBJ2-7	TGTGCCAGCAGCTTAGACAGGGGAAGTTACGAGCAGTACTTC	CASSLDRGSYEQYF
TRBD2	TRBV4-1	-	TRBJ2-5	TGCGCCAGCAGCCAGGCTAGCGGGGGGTCTCAAGAGACCCAGTACTTC	CASSQASGGSQETQYF
TRBD1	TRBV30	-	TRBJ1-6	TGTGCCTGGGAGGGACAGGGTAATTCACCCCTCCACTTT	CAWEGQGNSPLHF
TRBD1	TRBV7-3	once	TRBJ1-3	TGTGCCAGCAGCTTAGGGACAGGCTCTGGAAACACCATATATTTT	CASSLGTGSGNTIYF
-	TRBV5-1	-	TRBJ2-3	TGCGCCAGCAGCTTCAGCGAGCCCACAGATACGCAGTATTTT	CASSFSEPTDTQYF
-	TRBV18	-	TRBJ2-2	TGTGCCAGCTCACCACCGAGGGCCGGGGAGCTGTTTTTT	CASSPPRAGELFF
TRBD2	TRBV7-2	-	TRBJ2-3	TGTGCCAGCAGCGGACTACTAGCGAAGGCGCAGTATTTT	CASSGLLAKAQYF
TRBD1	TRBV12-3/TRBV12-4	-	TRBJ1-1	TGTGCCAGCGTACAGGGGCTGAACACTGAAGCTTTCTTT	CASVQGLNTEAFF
-	TRBV5-1	-	TRBJ1-6	TGCGCCAGCAGCTTGCGTGAACAGCCGAATTCACCCCTCCACTTT	CASSLREQPNSPLHF
TRBD2	TRBV19	-	TRBJ2-7	TGTGCCAGTAGTGGAGCGGGGGGGTTCTCCTACGAGCAGTACTTC	CASSGAGGFSYEQYF
TRBD2	TRBV6-5	-	TRBJ2-5	TGTGCCAGCAGTTACTCGCTAGCGGGGGTATGGGAGACCCAGTACTTC	CASSYSLAGVWETQYF
-	TRBV10-3	-	TRBJ1-1	TGTGCCATCAGTGACTCGGTGAACACTGAAGCTTTCTTT	CAISDSVNTEAFF
-	TRBV18	-	TRBJ1-1	TGTGCCAGCTCACCTGACAGAATGAACACTGAAGCTTTCTTT	CASSPDRMNTEAFF
TRBD2	TRBV19	-	TRBJ2-1	TGTGCCAGTAGTAAGTCGGGGGGGCCGCACAATGAGCAGTTCTTC	CASSKSGGPHNEQFF
TRBD1	TRBV19	few	TRBJ2-3	TGTGCCAGTAGTAATACAGGGGGAATCGGCACAGATACGCAGTATTTT	CASSNTGGIGTDTQYF
-	TRBV19	-	TRBJ1-6	TGTGCCAGTAGTGGGTATTCGGGTACGAATTCACCCCTCCACTTT	CASSGYSGTNSPLHF
-	TRBV28	few	TRBJ2-7	TGTGCCAGCACGCGGACAGAGTTCTCCTACGAGCAGTACTTC	CASTRTEFSYEQYF
-	TRBV29-1	-	TRBJ1-1	TGCAGCGTTTTGGCCGGACACATGAACACTGAAGCTTTCTTT	CSVLAGHMNTEAFF
TRBD1	TRBV7-2	-	TRBJ1-3	TGTGCCAGCAGCTCGAGGACAGGGTACTCTGGAAACACCATATATTTT	CASSSRTGYSGNTIYF
TRBD1	TRBV3-1/TRBV3-2	-	TRBJ1-5	TGTGCCAGCAGCCATGGACAGGGGAGCCAGCCCCAGCATTTT	CASSHGQGSQPQHF
-	TRBV5-1	-	TRBJ1-1	TGCGCCAGCAGCTTGGACGGGGGTGGGAACACTGAAGCTTTCTTT	CASSLDGGGNTEAFF
-	TRBV7-3	many	TRBJ1-2	TGTGCCAGCAGCCCCTCCGGGGGGGCTAACTATGGCTACACCTTC	CASSPSGGANYGYTF
TRBD1	TRBV5-1	once	TRBJ1-2	TGCGCCAGCAGCTTGGAGGACAGGGGAAGTTATGGCTACACCTTC	CASSLEDRGSYGYTF
-	TRBV2	-	TRBJ2-4	TGTGCCAGCTCCAATTATAACAAGGGGCGAGCCTCCCTAGCCAAAAACATTCAGTACTTC	CASSNYNKGRASLAKNIQYF